The T cell receptor (beta chain) described here comes from a study of CD8 T cells in Susac syndrome. V lost 3 bases to trimming and J lost 7 bases, with 13 bases between them. The CDR3 loop spans 13 amino acids. Germline V CDR1 and CDR2: MDHEN, SYDVKM. This clonotype was recorded only once. Reverse transcription of about 0.5 to 1 ug RNA was carried out with random hexamers. TCRdb called the immunoSEQ multiplex PCR reads again in MiXCR, with one record for every CDR3 protein. The sample has about 430,000 distinct CDR3 sequences; approximately 85% are singletons. This TCR derives from a human donor with multiple sclerosis. The V call is TRBV28, the J call TRBJ2-7; TRBD1 is a possible D gene (5 bases). The sequenced sample consisted of CD8+ T cells from PBMCs. The DNA of the CDR3 is TGTGCCAGCAGTTTCCCGCCCAAGGGGGAGCAGTACTTC. This encodes CASSFPPKGEQYF.